This T cell receptor beta chain was obtained from a study of blood T cell repertoires in COVID-19. About the study: Researchers got acute and convalescent COVID-19 samples from the United States, Italy and Spain.

Sequencing was performed with immunoSEQ multiplex PCR; in TCRdb, only in-frame clones are kept and a portion is missing. The sample records about 110,000 clones, approximately 80% being singletons. With V trimmed by 4 bases and J by 4 bases, 9 bases remained unmatched. Germline V gene data show CDR1 as MGHRA and CDR2 as YSYEKL. The CDR3 is 16 residues long. The sequence was collected from a man aged 70 or older with active or convalescent COVID-19. This sequence joins TRBV4-1 and TRBJ2-3; 9 positions agree with TRBD1. Sequenced input: peripheral blood. CDR3 region: CASSRSTGGTADTQYF. The CDR3 DNA is TGCGCCAGCAGCCGAAGCACAGGGGGCACGGCAGATACGCAGTATTTT.